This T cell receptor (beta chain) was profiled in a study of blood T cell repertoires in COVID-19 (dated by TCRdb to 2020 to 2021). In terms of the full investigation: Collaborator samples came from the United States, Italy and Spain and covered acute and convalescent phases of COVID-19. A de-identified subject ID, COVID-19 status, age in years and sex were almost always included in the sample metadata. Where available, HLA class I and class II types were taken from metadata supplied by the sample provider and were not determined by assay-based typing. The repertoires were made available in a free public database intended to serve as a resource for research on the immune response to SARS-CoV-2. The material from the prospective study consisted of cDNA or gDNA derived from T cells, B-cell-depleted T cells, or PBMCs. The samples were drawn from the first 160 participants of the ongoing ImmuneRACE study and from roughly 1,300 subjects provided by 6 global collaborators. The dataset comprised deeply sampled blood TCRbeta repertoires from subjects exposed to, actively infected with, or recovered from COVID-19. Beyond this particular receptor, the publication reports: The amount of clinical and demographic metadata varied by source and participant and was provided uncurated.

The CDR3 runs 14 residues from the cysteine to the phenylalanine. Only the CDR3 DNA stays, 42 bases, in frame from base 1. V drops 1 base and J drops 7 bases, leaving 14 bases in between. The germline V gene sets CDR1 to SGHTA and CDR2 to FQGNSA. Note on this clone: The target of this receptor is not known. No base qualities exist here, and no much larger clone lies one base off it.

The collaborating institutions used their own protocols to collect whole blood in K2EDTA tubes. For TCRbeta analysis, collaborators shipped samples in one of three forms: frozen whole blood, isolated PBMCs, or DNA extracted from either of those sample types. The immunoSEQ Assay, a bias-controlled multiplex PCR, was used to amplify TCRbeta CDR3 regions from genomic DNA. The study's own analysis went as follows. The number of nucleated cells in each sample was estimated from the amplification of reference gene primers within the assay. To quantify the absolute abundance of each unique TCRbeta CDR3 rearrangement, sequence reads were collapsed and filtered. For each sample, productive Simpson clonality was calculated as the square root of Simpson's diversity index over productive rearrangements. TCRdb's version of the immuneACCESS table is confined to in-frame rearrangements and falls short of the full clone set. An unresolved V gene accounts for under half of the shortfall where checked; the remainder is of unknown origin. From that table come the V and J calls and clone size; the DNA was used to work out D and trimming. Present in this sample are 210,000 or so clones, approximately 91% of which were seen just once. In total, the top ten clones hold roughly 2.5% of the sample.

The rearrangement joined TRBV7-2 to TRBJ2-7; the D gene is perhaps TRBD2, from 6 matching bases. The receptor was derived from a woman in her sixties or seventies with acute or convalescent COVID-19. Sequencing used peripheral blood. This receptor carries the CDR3 CASSLGLGAREQYF. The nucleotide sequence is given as TGTGCCAGCAGCTTAGGACTAGGAGCTCGGGAGCAGTACTTC.